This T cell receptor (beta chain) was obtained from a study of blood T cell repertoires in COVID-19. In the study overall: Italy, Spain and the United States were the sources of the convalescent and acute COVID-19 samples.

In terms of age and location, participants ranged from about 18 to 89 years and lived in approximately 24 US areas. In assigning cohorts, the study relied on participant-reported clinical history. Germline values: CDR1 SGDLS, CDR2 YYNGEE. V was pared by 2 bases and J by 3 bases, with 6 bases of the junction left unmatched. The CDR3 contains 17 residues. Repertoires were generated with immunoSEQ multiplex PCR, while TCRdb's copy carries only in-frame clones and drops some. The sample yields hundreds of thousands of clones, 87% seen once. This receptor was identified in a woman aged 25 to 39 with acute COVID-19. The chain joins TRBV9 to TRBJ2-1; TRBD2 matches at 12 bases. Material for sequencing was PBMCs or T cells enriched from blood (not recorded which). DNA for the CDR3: TGTGCCAGCAGCGTCTCAGGGACTAGCGGGTTCTACAATGAGCAGTTCTTC. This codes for CASSVSGTSGFYNEQFF.